A selection of T cell receptor beta chains follows, all from one sample in a study of type 1 and type 2 diabetes patients. A single record per CDR3 protein comes from TCRdb applying MiXCR to the multiplex PCR reads. The sample includes about 290,000 distinct CDR3 sequences, roughly 50% of them seen just once. Sequencing input: peripheral blood mononuclear cells (PBMCs). The receptors shown here come from a man in his late teens or twenties with type 2 diabetes. The CDR3 runs from the conserved cysteine through the conserved F or W. The order of the fields is CDR3 protein, CDR3 DNA, J gene, clone size, D gene, CDR3 length, V gene. D genes are given only for firm matches. Some rows have no size entry. The others give once, few or many, or a class for an expanded clone.

cdr3_aa: CSVEAGGSGSADTQYF
cdr3_nt: TGCAGCGTTGAAGCAGGAGGTAGCGGGAGCGCAGATACGCAGTATTTT
j_call: TRBJ2-3
clone_size: once
d_call: TRBD2
cdr3_length: 16
v_call: TRBV29-1

cdr3_aa: CATSKKAGMVDNTEAFF
cdr3_nt: TGTGCCACCAGCAAAAAGGCTGGGATGGTGGATAACACTGAAGCTTTCTTT
j_call: TRBJ1-1
clone_size: NA
d_call: NA
cdr3_length: 17
v_call: TRBV15

cdr3_aa: CASSLLTGSPGETQYF
cdr3_nt: TGTGCTAGCAGCTTATTAACGGGATCCCCCGGAGAGACCCAGTACTTC
j_call: TRBJ2-5
clone_size: NA
d_call: NA
cdr3_length: 16
v_call: TRBV7-7

cdr3_aa: CASRRERQGGDEQFF
cdr3_nt: TGTGCCAGCAGGCGGGAGCGACAGGGCGGCGATGAGCAGTTCTTC
j_call: TRBJ2-1
clone_size: few
d_call: NA
cdr3_length: 15
v_call: TRBV13

cdr3_aa: CASSPPGTVGANVLTF
cdr3_nt: TGTGCCAGCAGCCCACCCGGGACAGTAGGGGCCAACGTCCTGACTTTC
j_call: TRBJ2-6
clone_size: few
d_call: TRBD1
cdr3_length: 16
v_call: TRBV7-8

cdr3_aa: CASSETWMNTEAFF
cdr3_nt: TGCGCCAGCAGTGAGACCTGGATGAACACTGAAGCTTTCTTT
j_call: TRBJ1-1
clone_size: few
d_call: NA
cdr3_length: 14
v_call: TRBV10-1

cdr3_aa: CASSQDGDSGANVLTF
cdr3_nt: TGTGCCAGCAGCCAAGATGGGGACTCTGGGGCCAACGTCCTGACTTTC
j_call: TRBJ2-6
clone_size: NA
d_call: NA
cdr3_length: 16
v_call: TRBV3-1

cdr3_aa: CSARDPADTEAFF
cdr3_nt: TGCAGCGCTCGGGACCCGGCGGACACTGAAGCTTTCTTT
j_call: TRBJ1-1
clone_size: few
d_call: NA
cdr3_length: 13
v_call: TRBV29-1

cdr3_aa: CASSRGEGGYEQYF
cdr3_nt: TGTGCCAGCAGTCGGGGGGAGGGAGGCTACGAGCAGTACTTC
j_call: TRBJ2-7
clone_size: few
d_call: TRBD2
cdr3_length: 14
v_call: TRBV12-3/TRBV12-4

cdr3_aa: CASIYRVGEGQTQYF
cdr3_nt: TGTGCCAGCATTTATCGGGTAGGGGAAGGGCAGACCCAGTACTTC
j_call: TRBJ2-5
clone_size: NA
d_call: NA
cdr3_length: 15
v_call: TRBV2

cdr3_aa: CASSLTTGDEQYF
cdr3_nt: TGTGCCAGCAGTTTAACGACAGGCGACGAGCAGTACTTC
j_call: TRBJ2-7
clone_size: once
d_call: NA
cdr3_length: 13
v_call: TRBV28

cdr3_aa: CASSANAGAGSTDTQYF
cdr3_nt: TGTGCCAGCAGTGCGAACGCAGGGGCCGGCAGCACAGATACGCAGTATTTT
j_call: TRBJ2-3
clone_size: NA
d_call: NA
cdr3_length: 17
v_call: TRBV6-4

cdr3_aa: CASSQVPWSGYTF
cdr3_nt: TGTGCCAGCAGCCAAGTCCCGTGGAGTGGCTACACCTTC
j_call: TRBJ1-2
clone_size: NA
d_call: NA
cdr3_length: 13
v_call: TRBV14

cdr3_aa: CAITSTAIATEQYF
cdr3_nt: TGTGCCATCACCTCGACGGCTATAGCTACAGAGCAGTACTTC
j_call: TRBJ2-7
clone_size: few
d_call: NA
cdr3_length: 14
v_call: TRBV10-3

cdr3_aa: CASSLAYRGKAGANVLTF
cdr3_nt: TGTGCCAGCAGCTTAGCATACAGGGGAAAGGCTGGGGCCAACGTCCTGACTTTC
j_call: TRBJ2-6
clone_size: NA
d_call: TRBD1
cdr3_length: 18
v_call: TRBV7-2

cdr3_aa: CASSPVSGGGYTF
cdr3_nt: TGTGCCAGCAGCCCAGTTAGCGGGGGTGGCTACACCTTC
j_call: TRBJ1-2
clone_size: NA
d_call: NA
cdr3_length: 13
v_call: TRBV9

cdr3_aa: CSARDPGVTYYGYTF
cdr3_nt: TGCAGTGCTAGAGATCCCGGGGTTACGTACTATGGCTACACCTTC
j_call: TRBJ1-2
clone_size: NA
d_call: NA
cdr3_length: 15
v_call: TRBV20-1

cdr3_aa: CSAAGTGHEQYF
cdr3_nt: TGCAGTGCTGCCGGGACAGGCCACGAGCAGTACTTC
j_call: TRBJ2-7
clone_size: NA
d_call: TRBD1
cdr3_length: 12
v_call: TRBV20-1

cdr3_aa: CASSPVQSGSYEQYF
cdr3_nt: TGTGCCAGCAGCCCCGTGCAGAGCGGATCCTACGAGCAGTACTTC
j_call: TRBJ2-7
clone_size: NA
d_call: NA
cdr3_length: 15
v_call: TRBV7-9

cdr3_aa: CASGGTEYGYTF
cdr3_nt: TGTGCCAGCGGAGGGACAGAGTATGGCTACACCTTC
j_call: TRBJ1-2
clone_size: many
d_call: TRBD1
cdr3_length: 12
v_call: TRBV2

cdr3_aa: CASSLVGGIPNEQYF
cdr3_nt: TGCGCCAGCAGCTTGGTTGGCGGGATACCCAACGAGCAGTACTTC
j_call: TRBJ2-7
clone_size: NA
d_call: NA
cdr3_length: 15
v_call: TRBV5-1

cdr3_aa: CSASRGPNTEAFF
cdr3_nt: TGCAGTGCTTCCAGGGGGCCGAACACTGAAGCTTTCTTT
j_call: TRBJ1-1
clone_size: many
d_call: TRBD1
cdr3_length: 13
v_call: TRBV20-1

cdr3_aa: CASSQLNPGTSFIHEQFF
cdr3_nt: TGTGCCAGCAGCCAATTGAATCCCGGGACTAGTTTTATTCATGAGCAGTTCTTC
j_call: TRBJ2-1
clone_size: NA
d_call: TRBD2
cdr3_length: 18
v_call: TRBV14

cdr3_aa: CASSVDHPGGARETQYF
cdr3_nt: TGTGCCAGCAGCGTAGATCACCCCGGGGGGGCGAGAGAGACCCAGTACTTC
j_call: TRBJ2-5
clone_size: NA
d_call: TRBD2
cdr3_length: 17
v_call: TRBV9

cdr3_aa: CASSSGQGDNQPQHF
cdr3_nt: TGTGCCAGCAGTTCCGGACAGGGGGACAATCAGCCCCAGCATTTT
j_call: TRBJ1-5
clone_size: NA
d_call: TRBD1
cdr3_length: 15
v_call: TRBV25-1

cdr3_aa: CASSLRTGPNTEAFF
cdr3_nt: TGTGCCAGCAGCCTTAGGACAGGCCCGAACACTGAAGCTTTCTTT
j_call: TRBJ1-1
clone_size: NA
d_call: TRBD1
cdr3_length: 15
v_call: TRBV11-2

cdr3_aa: CSARAGPPNEQFF
cdr3_nt: TGCAGTGCTAGAGCGGGACCGCCCAATGAGCAGTTCTTC
j_call: TRBJ2-1
clone_size: NA
d_call: NA
cdr3_length: 13
v_call: TRBV20-1

cdr3_aa: CASSQEDPGTDDGYTF
cdr3_nt: TGCGCCAGCAGCCAAGAGGACCCCGGGACGGATGATGGCTACACCTTC
j_call: TRBJ1-2
clone_size: NA
d_call: NA
cdr3_length: 16
v_call: TRBV4-1

cdr3_aa: CASSVGTGKQETQYF
cdr3_nt: TGTGCCAGCAGCGTTGGGACAGGTAAACAAGAGACCCAGTACTTC
j_call: TRBJ2-5
clone_size: NA
d_call: TRBD1
cdr3_length: 15
v_call: TRBV9

cdr3_aa: CAWSVRGITGELFF
cdr3_nt: TGTGCCTGGAGTGTAAGGGGGATCACCGGGGAGCTGTTTTTT
j_call: TRBJ2-2
clone_size: NA
d_call: NA
cdr3_length: 14
v_call: TRBV30

cdr3_aa: CASNPTGVRETQYF
cdr3_nt: TGTGCCAGCAACCCGACAGGGGTTAGGGAGACCCAGTACTTC
j_call: TRBJ2-5
clone_size: NA
d_call: TRBD1
cdr3_length: 14
v_call: TRBV27

cdr3_aa: CASSFRGRNSPLHF
cdr3_nt: TGTGCCAGCAGCTTCAGGGGGCGTAATTCACCCCTCCACTTT
j_call: TRBJ1-6
clone_size: NA
d_call: TRBD1
cdr3_length: 14
v_call: TRBV6-6

cdr3_aa: CASSPRFLQTHNEQFF
cdr3_nt: TGTGCCAGCAGTCCCCGTTTCCTACAAACACACAATGAGCAGTTCTTC
j_call: TRBJ2-1
clone_size: NA
d_call: NA
cdr3_length: 16
v_call: TRBV6-6

cdr3_aa: CATLAPDNEQFF
cdr3_nt: TGTGCCACACTAGCGCCCGACAATGAGCAGTTCTTC
j_call: TRBJ2-1
clone_size: NA
d_call: TRBD2
cdr3_length: 12
v_call: TRBV24-1

cdr3_aa: CASSSTGANSPLHF
cdr3_nt: TGTGCCAGCAGTTCAACAGGGGCTAATTCACCCCTCCACTTT
j_call: TRBJ1-6
clone_size: few
d_call: TRBD1
cdr3_length: 14
v_call: TRBV12-3/TRBV12-4

cdr3_aa: CASSIGTSGYNEQFF
cdr3_nt: TGTGCCAGTAGTATAGGGACTAGCGGGTACAATGAGCAGTTCTTC
j_call: TRBJ2-1
clone_size: few
d_call: TRBD2
cdr3_length: 15
v_call: TRBV19

cdr3_aa: CATSRGGRLKGNTEAFF
cdr3_nt: TGTGCCACCAGCAGAGGGGGACGATTGAAGGGGAACACTGAAGCTTTCTTT
j_call: TRBJ1-1
clone_size: once
d_call: NA
cdr3_length: 17
v_call: TRBV15

cdr3_aa: CASSGSITGEQYF
cdr3_nt: TGTGCCAGCAGTGGTTCAATCACGGGGGAGCAGTACTTC
j_call: TRBJ2-7
clone_size: NA
d_call: NA
cdr3_length: 13
v_call: TRBV25-1

cdr3_aa: CAVRDRASYEQYF
cdr3_nt: TGTGCCGTACGGGACAGGGCTTCCTACGAGCAGTACTTC
j_call: TRBJ2-7
clone_size: NA
d_call: TRBD1
cdr3_length: 13
v_call: TRBV10-3

cdr3_aa: CSAPGQGLSYEQYF
cdr3_nt: TGCAGTGCACCGGGACAGGGCCTTTCCTACGAGCAGTACTTC
j_call: TRBJ2-7
clone_size: NA
d_call: TRBD1
cdr3_length: 14
v_call: TRBV20-1

cdr3_aa: CASSEQGDEQFF
cdr3_nt: TGTGCCAGTAGCGAACAGGGGGATGAGCAGTTCTTC
j_call: TRBJ2-1
clone_size: NA
d_call: TRBD1
cdr3_length: 12
v_call: TRBV19

cdr3_aa: CASRRGDRGHNQPQHF
cdr3_nt: TGTGCCAGCAGGCGAGGGGACAGGGGACACAATCAGCCCCAGCATTTT
j_call: TRBJ1-5
clone_size: NA
d_call: TRBD1
cdr3_length: 16
v_call: TRBV7-9

cdr3_aa: CASSPTRGFPYEQYF
cdr3_nt: TGTGCCAGTAGCCCGACTAGGGGATTCCCCTACGAGCAGTACTTC
j_call: TRBJ2-7
clone_size: NA
d_call: NA
cdr3_length: 15
v_call: TRBV19

cdr3_aa: CASSERGLQAFF
cdr3_nt: TGTGCCAGCAGTGAAAGGGGTCTCCAAGCTTTCTTT
j_call: TRBJ1-1
clone_size: NA
d_call: NA
cdr3_length: 12
v_call: TRBV2

cdr3_aa: CASSFGGANEQFF
cdr3_nt: TGTGCCAGCAGCTTCGGGGGGGCAAATGAGCAGTTCTTC
j_call: TRBJ2-1
clone_size: NA
d_call: TRBD2
cdr3_length: 13
v_call: TRBV7-3

cdr3_aa: CASSAGTEAFF
cdr3_nt: TGTGCCAGCAGTGCTGGGACTGAAGCTTTCTTT
j_call: TRBJ1-1
clone_size: many
d_call: NA
cdr3_length: 11
v_call: TRBV25-1

cdr3_aa: CSARDHGTVNTDTQYF
cdr3_nt: TGCAGTGCTAGAGATCATGGGACAGTAAACACAGATACGCAGTATTTT
j_call: TRBJ2-3
clone_size: NA
d_call: TRBD1
cdr3_length: 16
v_call: TRBV20-1

cdr3_aa: CASSLELVGGADTQYF
cdr3_nt: TGCGCCAGCAGCTTGGAGCTAGTAGGAGGGGCAGATACGCAGTATTTT
j_call: TRBJ2-3
clone_size: NA
d_call: NA
cdr3_length: 16
v_call: TRBV5-1

cdr3_aa: CASSEPTSGFNEQYF
cdr3_nt: TGTGCCAGCAGTGAGCCGACTAGCGGATTTAACGAGCAGTACTTC
j_call: TRBJ2-7
clone_size: NA
d_call: TRBD2
cdr3_length: 15
v_call: TRBV25-1